This T cell receptor (beta chain) was found in a study of cytomegalovirus exposure and HLA in healthy donors. V was shortened by 2 bases and J by 3 bases, with 17 bases between the two germline ends. Germline CDR1 LGHNT, CDR2 FRNRAP. The CDR3 extends over 17 amino acids. With regard to this clone: Antigen specificity is unknown.

The primer mix had 60 Vbeta and 13 Jbeta primers. Sequenced by immunoSEQ multiplex PCR; TCRdb stores in-frame clones only, minus some. The sample shows roughly 100,000 clones, just under 75% of them seen only once. Study results and caveats: Analysis performed later found under 20,000 TCR beta sequences associated with HLA alleles at 0.05 false discovery rate.

The chain links TRBV12-5 to TRBJ2-4; D is possibly TRBD1 (5 bases). Sequenced material: PBMCs. The source of this sequence is a man in his fifties in good health and CMV-seropositive. CDR3: CASGLPSPGRLKNIQYF. CDR3 sequence (DNA): TGTGCTAGTGGTTTGCCCTCACCAGGGCGGCTCAAAAACATTCAGTACTTC.